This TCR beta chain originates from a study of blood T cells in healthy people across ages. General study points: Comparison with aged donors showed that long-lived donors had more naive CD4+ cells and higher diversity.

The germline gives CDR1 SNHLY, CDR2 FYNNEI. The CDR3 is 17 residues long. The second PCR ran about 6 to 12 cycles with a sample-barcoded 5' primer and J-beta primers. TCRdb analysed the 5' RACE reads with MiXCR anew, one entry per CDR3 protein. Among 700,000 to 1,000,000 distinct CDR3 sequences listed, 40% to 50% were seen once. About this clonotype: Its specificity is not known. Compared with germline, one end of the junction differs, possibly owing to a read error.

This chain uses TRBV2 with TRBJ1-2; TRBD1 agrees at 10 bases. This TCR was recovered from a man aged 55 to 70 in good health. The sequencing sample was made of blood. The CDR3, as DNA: TGTGCCAGCAGTGGGGCGTCCCGGACAGGGGGGGACTATGGCTACACTTTC. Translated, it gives CASSGASRTGGDYGYTF.